The clone carrying this TCR beta chain came up many times. These data come from a study of T cells in Graves' hyperthyroidism and ophthalmopathy. Amplification targeted TCR beta CDR3 regions from RNA transcripts. HTBI primers were used for first-round RT-PCR of the TCR CDR3. MiXCR was run by TCRdb on the multiplex PCR reads, yielding one entry per CDR3 protein. The sample includes fewer than 450,000 distinct CDR3 sequences, approximately 14% of them seen just once. This CDR3 region has 12 residues. The V end was cut by 8 bases, the J end by 4 bases, with 10 bases between. This sequence originates from an older woman with Graves' ophthalmopathy. The sequenced sample consisted of blood. The chain joins TRBV12-3 or TRBV12-4 to TRBJ2-3; D might be TRBD2 (5 bases). The CDR3 DNA reads as TGTGCCAGCGGACGGGGAGCAGATACGCAGTATTTT. Its protein product is CASGRGADTQYF.